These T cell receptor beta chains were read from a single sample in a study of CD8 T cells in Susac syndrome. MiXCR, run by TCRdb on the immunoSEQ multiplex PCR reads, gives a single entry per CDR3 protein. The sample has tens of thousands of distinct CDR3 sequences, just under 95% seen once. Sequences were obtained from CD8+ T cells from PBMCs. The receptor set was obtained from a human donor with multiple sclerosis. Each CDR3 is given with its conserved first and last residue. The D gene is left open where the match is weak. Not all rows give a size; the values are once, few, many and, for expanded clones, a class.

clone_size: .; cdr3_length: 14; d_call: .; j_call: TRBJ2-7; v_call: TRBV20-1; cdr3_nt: TGCAGTGCTACCGGGCCTCTGACCACCTACGAGCAGTACTTC; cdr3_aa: CSATGPLTTYEQYF
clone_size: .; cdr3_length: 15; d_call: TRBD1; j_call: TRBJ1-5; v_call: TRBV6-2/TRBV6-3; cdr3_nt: TGTGCCAGCAGTTACGACAGGGGAGTGGATCAGCCCCAGCATTTT; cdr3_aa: CASSYDRGVDQPQHF
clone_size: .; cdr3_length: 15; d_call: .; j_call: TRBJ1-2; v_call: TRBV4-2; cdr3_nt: TGTGCCAGCAGCCAAGAGCTGGACTTAAACTATGGCTACACCTTC; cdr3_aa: CASSQELDLNYGYTF
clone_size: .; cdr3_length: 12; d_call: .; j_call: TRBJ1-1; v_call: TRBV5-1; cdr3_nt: TGCGCCAGCAGGGGGACCAACACTGAAGCTTTCTTT; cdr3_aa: CASRGTNTEAFF
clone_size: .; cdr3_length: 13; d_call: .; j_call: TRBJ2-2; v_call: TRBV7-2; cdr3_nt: TGTGCCAGCAGTTTTACAGGGTCCGGGGAGCTGTTTTTT; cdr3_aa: CASSFTGSGELFF
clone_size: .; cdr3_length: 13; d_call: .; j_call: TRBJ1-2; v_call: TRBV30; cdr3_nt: TGTGCCTGGGGAAGCGGGGTTAGCTATGGCTACACCTTC; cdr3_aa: CAWGSGVSYGYTF
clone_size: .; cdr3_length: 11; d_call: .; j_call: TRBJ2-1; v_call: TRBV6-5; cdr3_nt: TGTGCCAGCGGACGCGGCAATGAGCAGTTCTTC; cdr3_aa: CASGRGNEQFF
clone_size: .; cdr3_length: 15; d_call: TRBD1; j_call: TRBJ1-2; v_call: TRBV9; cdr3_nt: TGTGCCAGCAGCGACGGGACAGGAGGAGCTTATGGCTACACCTTC; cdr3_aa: CASSDGTGGAYGYTF
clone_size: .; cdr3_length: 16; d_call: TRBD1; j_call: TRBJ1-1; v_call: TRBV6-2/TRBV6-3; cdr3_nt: TGTGCCAGCAGCTCCTCCAGGACAGGGATGAACACTGAAGCTTTCTTT; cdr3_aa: CASSSSRTGMNTEAFF
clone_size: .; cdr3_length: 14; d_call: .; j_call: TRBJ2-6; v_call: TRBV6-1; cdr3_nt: TGTGCCAGCAGTGAACTAGCTGGGGCCAACGTCCTGACTTTC; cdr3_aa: CASSELAGANVLTF
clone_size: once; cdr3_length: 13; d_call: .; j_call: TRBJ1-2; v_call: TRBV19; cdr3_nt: TGTGCCAGTACCAGGACAGAGCACTATGGCTACACCTTC; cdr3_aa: CASTRTEHYGYTF
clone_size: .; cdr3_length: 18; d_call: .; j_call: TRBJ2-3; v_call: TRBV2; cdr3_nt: TGTGCCAGCAGTGAAGCGCTAGTATCCCTCGGGAGCACAGATACGCAGTATTTT; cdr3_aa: CASSEALVSLGSTDTQYF
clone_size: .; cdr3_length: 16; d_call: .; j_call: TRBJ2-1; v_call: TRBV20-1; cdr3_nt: TGCAGTGCCGGATCGACCCGAGAGTTGGGATACAATGAGCAGTTCTTC; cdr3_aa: CSAGSTRELGYNEQFF
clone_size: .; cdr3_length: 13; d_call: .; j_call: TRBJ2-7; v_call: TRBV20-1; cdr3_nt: TGCAGTACTAATCCGAGCGACTCCTACGAGCAGTACTTC; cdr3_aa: CSTNPSDSYEQYF
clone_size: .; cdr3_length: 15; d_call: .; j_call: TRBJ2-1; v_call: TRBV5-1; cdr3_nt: TGCGCCAGCAGCCATGGAGAGCTTTACTACAATGAGCAGTTCTTC; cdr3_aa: CASSHGELYYNEQFF
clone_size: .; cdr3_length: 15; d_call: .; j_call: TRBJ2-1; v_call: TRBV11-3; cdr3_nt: TGTGCCAGCAGCTTAGACGGGAGCTCCTACAATGAGCAGTTCTTC; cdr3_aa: CASSLDGSSYNEQFF
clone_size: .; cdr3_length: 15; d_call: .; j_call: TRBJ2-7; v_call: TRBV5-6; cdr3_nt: TGTGCCAGCAGCTCGGGCGCCGACAGGCCGTACGAGCAGTACTTC; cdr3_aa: CASSSGADRPYEQYF
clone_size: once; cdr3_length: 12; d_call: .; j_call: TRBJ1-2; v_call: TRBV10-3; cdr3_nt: TGTGCCATCCCCGGACAGCCCTATGGCTACACCTTC; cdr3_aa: CAIPGQPYGYTF
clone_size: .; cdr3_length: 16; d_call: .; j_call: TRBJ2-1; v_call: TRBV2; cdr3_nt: TGTGCCAGCAGTGAAAAGGGTGATAGCTTATACAATGAGCAGTTCTTC; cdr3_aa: CASSEKGDSLYNEQFF
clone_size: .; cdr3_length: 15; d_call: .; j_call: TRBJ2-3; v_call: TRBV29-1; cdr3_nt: TGCAGCGGTTGGGACGTGGCTACTAGCACAGATACGCAGTATTTT; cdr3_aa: CSGWDVATSTDTQYF
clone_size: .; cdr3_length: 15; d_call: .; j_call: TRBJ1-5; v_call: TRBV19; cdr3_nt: TGTGCCAGTAGTATAGTGGGGGGGTACAATCAGCCCCAGCATTTT; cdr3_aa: CASSIVGGYNQPQHF
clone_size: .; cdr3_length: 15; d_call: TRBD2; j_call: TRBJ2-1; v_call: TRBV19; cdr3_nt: TGTGCCAGTACCTCGGGACTAGCGGGCTACAATGAGCAGTTCTTC; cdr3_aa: CASTSGLAGYNEQFF
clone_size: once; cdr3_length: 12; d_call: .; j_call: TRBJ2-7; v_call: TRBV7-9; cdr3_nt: TGTGCCAGCAGCTTCGAGGTGGACGAGCAGTACTTC; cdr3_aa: CASSFEVDEQYF
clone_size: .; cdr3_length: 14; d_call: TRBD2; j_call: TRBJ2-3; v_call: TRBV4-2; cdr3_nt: TGTGCCAGCAGCCCCCGACTAGCGGGAGATACGCAGTATTTT; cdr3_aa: CASSPRLAGDTQYF
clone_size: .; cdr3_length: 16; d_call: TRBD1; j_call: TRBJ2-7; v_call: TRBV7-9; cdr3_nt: TGTGCCAGCAGCATTTTTCCGGGACAGGGGCCGGATGAGCAGTACTTC; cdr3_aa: CASSIFPGQGPDEQYF
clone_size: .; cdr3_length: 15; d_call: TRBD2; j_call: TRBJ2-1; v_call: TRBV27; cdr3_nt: TGTGCCAGCAGCGCTACGGGGGGGCCTGGGAATGAGCAGTTCTTC; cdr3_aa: CASSATGGPGNEQFF
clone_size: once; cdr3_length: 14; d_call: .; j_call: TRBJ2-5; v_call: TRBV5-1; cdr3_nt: TGCGCCAGCAGCCCGCTAACGGGACAAGAGACCCAGTACTTC; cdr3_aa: CASSPLTGQETQYF
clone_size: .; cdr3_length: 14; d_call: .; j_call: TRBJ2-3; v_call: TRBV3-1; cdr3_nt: TGTGCCAGCAGCCAAGAGGGAATGACAGATACGCAGTATTTT; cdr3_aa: CASSQEGMTDTQYF
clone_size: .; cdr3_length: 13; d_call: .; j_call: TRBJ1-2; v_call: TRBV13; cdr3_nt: TGTGCCAGCCTAGATCGGGCTAACTATGGCTACACCTTC; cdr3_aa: CASLDRANYGYTF